A single sample is the source of the 32 T cell receptor beta chains below, sequenced in a study of human thymus T cells. The study used thymus tissue resected during corrective heart surgery. TCRdb keeps only in-frame clones here, not all; method: immunoSEQ multiplex PCR. The sample lists roughly 130,000 clones; around 94% were seen once. Sequencing was done on a sample of thymus tissue. Receptor source: a boy under three years old with a congenital heart defect but otherwise immunologically healthy.

The rearrangement joins TRBV6-6 to TRBJ2-7, with D perhaps TRBD1 or TRBD2 (5 bases each). CDR1 and CDR2 from the germline V gene are MNHNY and SVGAGI (reference sequence). V dropped 5 bases and J dropped 4 bases, with 21 bases sitting between them. The CDR3 is 16 amino acids. CDR3 loop: CASSAPPGTIKYEQYF. For the CDR3, the DNA is TGTGCCAGCAGTGCTCCACCCGGGACGATCAAATACGAGCAGTACTTC.

This chain uses TRBV6-1 with TRBJ2-7; D is uncertain. V was pared by 2 bases and J by 2 bases, with 4 bases between. Germline CDR1 is MNHNS and CDR2 is SASEGT. The CDR3 is 12 amino acids. This CDR3 is CASSEFPYEQYF. Here the CDR3 DNA reads TGTGCCAGCAGTGAATTCCCCTACGAGCAGTACTTC.

The genes are TRBV6-4 and TRBJ1-2; no reliable D call. CDR1 MRHNA and CDR2 SNTAGT come from the germline V gene. The CDR3 runs 12 residues. Trimming removed 9 bases at V and 3 bases at J, with 11 bases between. For the CDR3, the DNA is TGTGCCAGGGGGTCGAGGGACTATGGCTACACCTTC. It encodes CARGSRDYGYTF.

The genes are TRBV7-9 and TRBJ1-2; 8 nucleotides match TRBD1. CDR1 is SEHNR and CDR2 is FQNEAQ in the germline V gene (reference sequence). The V gene end was trimmed by 1 base and the J gene end by 6 bases; junction bases not matched to a gene: 4. The CDR3 is 14 residues long. CDR3 region: CASSLGTGGDGYTF. The CDR3 nucleotides read TGTGCCAGCAGCTTAGGAACAGGGGGTGATGGCTACACCTTC.

The chain has TRBV19 and TRBJ2-7; D is possibly TRBD2 (6 bases). Trimming left V 8 bases short and J 3 bases short, with 14 bases between. The CDR3 contains 13 residues. The V gene's germline CDR1 is LNHDA and CDR2 SQIVND (reference sequence). The CDR3 spells CASSARRGYEQYF. The CDR3 DNA reads TGTGCCAGTTCCGCCCGGCGGGGCTACGAGCAGTACTTC.

J is TRBJ2-5 and V is TRBV9; D possibly matches TRBD1 or TRBD2 (6 bases each). The V gene's germline CDR1 is SGDLS and CDR2 YYNGEE. The CDR3 is made up of 16 amino acids. The ends were cut back, 3 bases at V and 2 bases at J, with 17 bases in the middle. The CDR3 nucleotides are TGTGCCAGCAGCGCAGTCGAGGGGGGCGGACAAGAGACCCAGTACTTC. Its translation: CASSAVEGGGQETQYF.

As regards this clone: An end of the junction does not agree with germline; a read error may underlie this. CDR3 sequence reads: CASSRQPQHF. The CDR3 bases are TGTGCCAGCAGTCGACAGCCACAGCATTTT. The genes are TRBV6-4 and TRBJ1-5; tentatively, D is TRBD1 (5 bases). Germline V lookup: CDR1 MRHNA, CDR2 SNTAGT. The CDR3 is made up of 10 amino acids.

This chain connects TRBV7-9 to TRBJ2-2; 9 bases match TRBD1. The V gene end was trimmed by 1 base and the J gene end by 5 bases; junction bases not matched to a gene: 8. The CDR3 extends over 17 amino acids. Germline assignment: CDR1 SEHNR and CDR2 FQNEAQ (reference sequence). This CDR3 is CASSLVTPGQGTGELFF. The DNA for the CDR3 is TGTGCCAGCAGCTTAGTTACTCCGGGACAGGGTACCGGGGAGCTGTTTTTT.

The genes are TRBV28 and TRBJ2-3, with 12 nucleotides matching TRBD2. The CDR3 is 19 amino acids. The V gene end was trimmed by 5 bases and the J gene end by 6 bases; junction bases not matched to a gene: 18. CDR1 is MDHEN, CDR2 SYDVKM, per germline. CDR3 amino acids: CASSPPIRLAGAVTDTQYF. CDR3 nucleotides: TGTGCCAGCAGTCCCCCAATCCGACTAGCGGGGGCGGTAACGGATACGCAGTATTTT.

This clone appeared once. This rearrangement joins TRBV5-1 to TRBJ1-2; the match to TRBD1 covers 10 bases. This CDR3 spans 20 amino acids. Per the germline V gene, CDR1 is SGHRS and CDR2 is YFSETQ. The V and J ends lost 5 bases and 3 bases, in that order; junction bases with no gene match: 22. For the CDR3, the DNA is TGCGCCAGCAGGGGTTCGGTGTCACGGGACAGGGGAAAGTTAGACTATGGCTACACCTTC. It codes for CASRGSVSRDRGKLDYGYTF.

The V call is TRBV28, the J call TRBJ2-7; D call uncertain. This CDR3 comprises 17 residues. CDR1 MDHEN and CDR2 SYDVKM come from the germline V gene. Trimming took off 5 bases at V and 1 base at J, with 21 bases between the two ends. The CDR3 nucleotides are TGTGCCAGCAGTCCCAAACCCCGGGTAGGACGGTCCTACGAGCAGTACTTC. It yields the protein CASSPKPRVGRSYEQYF.

The chain combines TRBV10-2 with TRBJ2-3, with 10 nucleotides matching TRBD2. Per the germline V gene, CDR1 is WSHSY and CDR2 is SAAADI. The CDR3 extends over 14 amino acids. V lost 6 bases, J lost 4 bases, and 4 bases stayed unmatched. CDR3 region: CASRGGLAPDTQYF. The CDR3 DNA sequence: TGCGCCAGCAGGGGGGGACTAGCGCCAGATACGCAGTATTTT.

The chain joins TRBV5-4 to TRBJ2-1, with TRBD2 as a possible D gene (6 bases). V lost 0 bases to trimming and J lost 9 bases, with 28 bases between them. In germline, CDR1 is SGHNT, CDR2 YYREEE (reference sequence). The CDR3 runs 19 residues. This CDR3 reads CASSLALIGRGGGMGEQFF. The CDR3 nucleotides are TGTGCCAGCAGCTTGGCCCTTATTGGTAGGGGCGGCGGGATGGGTGAGCAGTTCTTC.

This chain connects TRBV11-2 to TRBJ2-7, with D uncertain. CDR3 length equals 15 residues. In germline, CDR1 is SGHAT, CDR2 FQNNGV. V lost 0 bases, J lost 2 bases, and 11 bases lay in between. The CDR3: CASSLDSTETYEQYF. DNA for the CDR3: TGTGCCAGCAGCTTAGACAGCACCGAGACCTACGAGCAGTACTTC. The full variable domain, its missing parts supplied by reference TRBV11-2 and TRBJ2-7, is EAGVAQSPRYKIIEKRQSVAFWCNPISGHATLYWYQQILGQGPKLLIQFQNNGVVDDSQLPKDRFSAERLKGVDSTLKIQPAKLEDSAVYLCASSLDSTETYEQYFGPGTRLTVT.

The table lists this clone with a count of one. The V and J genes are TRBV13 and TRBJ1-4; no definite D call. The CDR3 is 12 residues long. V dropped 3 bases and J dropped 9 bases, with 8 bases sitting between them. In germline, CDR1 is PRHDT, CDR2 FYEKMQ (reference sequence). The CDR3 reads CASSLERKKLFF. DNA of the CDR3: TGTGCCAGCAGCTTGGAGAGAAAAAAACTGTTTTTT.

The chain recombines TRBV2 with TRBJ1-2; unclear D gene. CDR3 length equals 11 residues. Trimming shortened V by 6 bases and J by 2 bases, and 4 bases separated the two germline ends. Germline V CDR1 and CDR2: SNHLY, FYNNEI. The CDR3 DNA follows: TGTGCCAGCAGGGACAACTATGGCTACACCTTC. Its protein is CASRDNYGYTF.

The rearrangement links TRBV4-3 to TRBJ2-7, with 7 bases matching TRBD1. Germline CDR1 reads LGHNA; CDR2 reads YSLEER. The junction had 21 bases not matched to a gene; V was cut back by 0 bases and J by 4 bases. The CDR3 sequence is 20 residues long. Written as DNA, the CDR3 is TGCGCCAGCAGCCAAGAGCGGCCGGCGCGGAGTCGGGACAGACAATACGAGCAGTACTTC. It yields the protein CASSQERPARSRDRQYEQYF.

This clone was observed a single time. The chain uses TRBV4-3 and TRBJ1-6; D might be TRBD1 (6 bases). This CDR3 has 17 residues. Germline lookup yields CDR1 LGHNA and CDR2 YSLEER. The ends were cut back, 1 base at V and 10 bases at J, with 20 bases in the middle. The CDR3 DNA follows: TGCGCCAGCAGCCAAGTAGAAGGGGGAGGGGTAAGATCACCCCTCCACTTT. As protein: CASSQVEGGGVRSPLHF.

The genes are TRBV6-6 and TRBJ2-7; no firm D call. V shed 0 bases and J shed 6 bases, with 9 bases lying between them. Germline V lookup: CDR1 MNHNY, CDR2 SVGAGI (reference sequence). This CDR3 spans 13 amino acids. CDR3 residues: CASSYSKRTEQYF. The CDR3 DNA reads TGTGCCAGCAGTTACTCGAAGAGGACCGAGCAGTACTTC.

The genes are TRBV4-2 and TRBJ2-3, with D unclear. The V gene's germline CDR1 is LGHNA and CDR2 YNFKEQ. Between the trimmed V and J ends, which lost 4 bases and 0 bases, there was a span of 8 bases. This CDR3 comprises 14 residues. The CDR3 here is CASSLTLSTDTQYF. In DNA, the CDR3 is TGTGCCAGCAGCCTCACCCTTAGCACAGATACGCAGTATTTT.

The chain combines TRBV2 with TRBJ1-2; weak D call: TRBD1 (5 bases). Germline V lookup: CDR1 SNHLY, CDR2 FYNNEI. The CDR3 is 17 amino acids. Trimming stripped 2 bases from V and 0 bases from J, with 16 bases between. The CDR3 DNA follows: TGTGCCAGCAGTGAACCAGGGAGTGGGAAAGCTAACTATGGCTACACCTTC. Its translation: CASSEPGSGKANYGYTF.

This chain uses TRBV18 with TRBJ1-4; 7 positions agree with TRBD1. CDR1 is KGHSH, CDR2 LQKENI, per germline. V shed 8 bases and J 8 bases; nucleotides not matched to a gene: 8. The CDR3 consists of 13 residues. DNA for the CDR3: TGTGCCAGCCGACAGGGAAGACAGGAAAAACTGTTTTTT. Encoded protein: CASRQGRQEKLFF. Complete variable domain (other parts from reference TRBV18 and TRBJ1-4): NAGVMQNPRHLVRRRGQEARLRCSPMKGHSHVYWYRQLPEEGLKFMVYLQKENIIDESGMPKERFSAEFPKEGPSILRIQQVVRGDSAAYFCASRQGRQEKLFFGSGTQLSVL.

The chain joins TRBV6-1 to TRBJ1-2; D gene unclear. Trimming shortened V by 3 bases and J by 4 bases, and 6 bases separated the two germline ends. There are 12 residues in the CDR3. Germline V lookup: CDR1 MNHNS, CDR2 SASEGT. The CDR3 reads CASSDRAYGYTF. Here the CDR3 DNA reads TGTGCCAGCAGTGATCGCGCCTATGGCTACACCTTC.

The V call is TRBV27, the J call TRBJ2-3; possible D gene TRBD2, 6 bases. Trimming removed 6 bases at V and 7 bases at J, with 20 bases between. Germline V gene sequence: CDR1 MNHEY, CDR2 SMNVEV (reference sequence). This CDR3 region has 15 residues. The CDR3 protein is CASSSGTYPHYTQYF. The CDR3 nucleotides read TGTGCCAGCAGCTCCGGGACTTATCCCCACTATACGCAGTATTTT.

This clone was found once. The CDR3 DNA sequence: TGTGCCATCAGTGAAGGGGGAGGGCAGGGAGCTCCCGAACTGTTTTTT. It translates to CAISEGGGQGAPELFF. V gene TRBV10-3 combines with J gene TRBJ1-4, with D possibly TRBD1 on 6 matching bases. The V gene's germline CDR1 is ENHRY and CDR2 SYGVKD. CDR3 length: 16 residues. V lost 3 bases and J 12 bases, leaving 23 bases between the germline ends.

The V gene is TRBV28, the J gene TRBJ2-4; D possibly uses TRBD1 or TRBD2 (6 bases each). V was clipped by 7 bases and J by 0 bases, with 19 bases between them. Germline V gives CDR1 MDHEN, CDR2 SYDVKM. The CDR3 runs 17 residues. DNA for the CDR3: TGTGCCAGCACCTGGAGTTCGAGGGGGGTAGCCAAAAACATTCAGTACTTC. Protein product: CASTWSSRGVAKNIQYF.

This sequence joins TRBV28 and TRBJ2-7, with no clear D. Per germline, CDR1 MDHEN and CDR2 SYDVKM. Between the trimmed V and J ends, which lost 2 bases and 3 bases, there was a span of 8 bases. The CDR3 loop spans 13 amino acids. For the CDR3, the DNA is TGTGCCAGCAGTTTAGGGCAGCACTACGAGCAGTACTTC. Its protein is CASSLGQHYEQYF.

The V and J genes are TRBV14 and TRBJ1-1, with a tentative D call TRBD1 (5 bases). CDR1 is SGHDN and CDR2 is FVKESK in the germline V gene. V was pared by 4 bases and J by 1 base, with 25 bases between. The CDR3 loop spans 19 amino acids. The DNA for the CDR3 is TGTGCCAGCAGCCCTAAAGGCCCGAACCGACAGAATACGAACACTGAAGCTTTCTTT. Its translation is CASSPKGPNRQNTNTEAFF.

This clone was seen once. V gene TRBV7-2 combines with J gene TRBJ2-5; TRBD1 or TRBD2 may be the D gene (5 bases each). Per germline, CDR1 SGHTA and CDR2 FQGNSA. The CDR3 totals 16 residues. Trimming stripped 2 bases from V and 4 bases from J, with 17 bases between. CDR3 nucleotides: TGTGCCAGCAGCTTATTCCGGGACCCCCTGGGAGAGACCCAGTACTTC. This encodes CASSLFRDPLGETQYF.

This rearrangement joins TRBV7-2 to TRBJ2-4; TRBD1 aligns across 9 bases. V gave up 4 bases and J gave up 0 bases; unmatched junction bases: 4. CDR1 SGHTA and CDR2 FQGNSA come from the germline V gene. CDR3 size: 16 residues. CDR3 sequence reads: CASSSGTGIAKNIQYF. The CDR3 DNA follows: TGTGCCAGCAGCTCTGGGACAGGGATAGCCAAAAACATTCAGTACTTC.

The rearrangement joins TRBV6-5 to TRBJ1-2; 7 bases fit TRBD1. CDR3 size: 12 residues. Germline loops: CDR1 MNHEY, CDR2 SVGAGI. The V segment lost 2 bases and the J segment 8 bases; nucleotides outside the gene matches: 2. The CDR3 protein is CASSYRGLGYTF. CDR3 DNA: TGTGCCAGCAGTTACAGGGGGCTGGGCTACACCTTC.

The CDR3 DNA reads as TGTGCCAGCTCACCGAAAGGAGAGGAAGCTTTCTTT. Translation: CASSPKGEEAFF. The V gene is TRBV18, the J gene TRBJ1-1, with D unclear. The V end was cut by 3 bases, the J end by 8 bases, with 10 bases between. Looked up from germline, CDR1 is KGHSH and CDR2 is LQKENI. The CDR3 is 12 amino acids.